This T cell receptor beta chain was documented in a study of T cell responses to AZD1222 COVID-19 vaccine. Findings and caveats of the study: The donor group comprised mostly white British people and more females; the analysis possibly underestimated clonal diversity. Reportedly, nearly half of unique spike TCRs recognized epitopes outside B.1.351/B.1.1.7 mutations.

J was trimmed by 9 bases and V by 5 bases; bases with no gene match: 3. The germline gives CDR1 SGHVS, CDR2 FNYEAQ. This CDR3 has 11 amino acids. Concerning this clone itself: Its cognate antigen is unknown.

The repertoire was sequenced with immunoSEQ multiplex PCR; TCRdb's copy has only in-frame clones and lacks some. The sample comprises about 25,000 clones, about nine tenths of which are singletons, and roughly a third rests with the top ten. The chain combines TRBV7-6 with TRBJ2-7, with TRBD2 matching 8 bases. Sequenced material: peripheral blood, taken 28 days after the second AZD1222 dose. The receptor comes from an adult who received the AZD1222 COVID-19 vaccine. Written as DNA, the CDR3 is TGTGCCAGCAGCCCGGGGGGGGCGCAGTACTTC. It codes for CASSPGGAQYF.